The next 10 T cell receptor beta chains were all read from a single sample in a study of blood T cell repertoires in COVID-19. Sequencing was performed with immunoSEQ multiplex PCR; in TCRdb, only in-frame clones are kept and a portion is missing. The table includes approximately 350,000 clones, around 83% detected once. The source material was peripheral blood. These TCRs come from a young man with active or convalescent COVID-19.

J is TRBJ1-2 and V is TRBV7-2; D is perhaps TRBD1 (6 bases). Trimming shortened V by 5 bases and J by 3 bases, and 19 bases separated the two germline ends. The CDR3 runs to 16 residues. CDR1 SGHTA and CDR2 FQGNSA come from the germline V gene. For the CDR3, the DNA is TGTGCCAGCAGCGCAGAGCCCCACAGGGTGGACTATGGCTACACCTTC. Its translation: CASSAEPHRVDYGYTF. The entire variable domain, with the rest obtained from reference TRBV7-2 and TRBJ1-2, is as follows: GAGVSQSPSNKVTEKGKDVELRCDPISGHTALYWYRQSLGQGLEFLIYFQGNSAPDKSGLPSDRFSAERTGGSVSTLTIQRTQQEDSAVYLCASSAEPHRVDYGYTFGSGTRLTVV.

CDR3 protein: CASSEKGQLTGAFF. In DNA, the CDR3 is TGTGCCAGCAGTGAAAAGGGACAGCTGACTGGCGCTTTCTTT. J is TRBJ1-1 and V is TRBV6-1, with 7 bases matching TRBD1. V shed 2 bases and J 11 bases; nucleotides not matched to a gene: 11. Germline V lookup: CDR1 MNHNS, CDR2 SASEGT. This CDR3 comprises 14 residues.

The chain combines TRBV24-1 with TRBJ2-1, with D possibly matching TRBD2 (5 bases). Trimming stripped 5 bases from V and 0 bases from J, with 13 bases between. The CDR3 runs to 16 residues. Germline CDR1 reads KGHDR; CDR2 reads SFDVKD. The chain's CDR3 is CATSGNRGLSYNEQFF. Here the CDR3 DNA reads TGTGCCACCAGTGGGAACAGAGGACTCTCCTACAATGAGCAGTTCTTC.

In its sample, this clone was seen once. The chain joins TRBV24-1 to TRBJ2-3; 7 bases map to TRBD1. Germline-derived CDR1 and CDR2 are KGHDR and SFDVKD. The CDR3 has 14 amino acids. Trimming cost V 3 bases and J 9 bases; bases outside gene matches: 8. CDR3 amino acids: CATSDPLTGTTQYF. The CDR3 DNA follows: TGTGCCACCAGTGATCCCCTGACAGGGACAACGCAGTATTTT.

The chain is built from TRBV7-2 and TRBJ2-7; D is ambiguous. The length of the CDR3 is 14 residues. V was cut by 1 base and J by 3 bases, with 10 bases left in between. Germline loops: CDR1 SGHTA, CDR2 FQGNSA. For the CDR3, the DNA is TGTGCCAGCAGCTTAGATCGCGGTTACTACGAGCAGTACTTC. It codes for CASSLDRGYYEQYF. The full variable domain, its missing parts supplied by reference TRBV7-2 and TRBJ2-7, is GAGVSQSPSNKVTEKGKDVELRCDPISGHTALYWYRQSLGQGLEFLIYFQGNSAPDKSGLPSDRFSAERTGGSVSTLTIQRTQQEDSAVYLCASSLDRGYYEQYFGPGTRLTVT.

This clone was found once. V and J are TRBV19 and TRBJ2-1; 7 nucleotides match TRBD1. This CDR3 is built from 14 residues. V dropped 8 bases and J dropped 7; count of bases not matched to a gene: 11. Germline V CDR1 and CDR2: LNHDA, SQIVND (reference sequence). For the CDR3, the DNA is TGTGCCAGTTCCCGACAGGGCTTCGTTAATGAGCAGTTCTTC. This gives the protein CASSRQGFVNEQFF.

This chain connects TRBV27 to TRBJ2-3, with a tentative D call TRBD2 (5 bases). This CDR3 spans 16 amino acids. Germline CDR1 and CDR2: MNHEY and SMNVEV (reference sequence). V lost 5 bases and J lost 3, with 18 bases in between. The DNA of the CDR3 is TGTGCCAGCAGTAGAGGCTCTAGCTTCGGAACAGATACGCAGTATTTT. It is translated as CASSRGSSFGTDTQYF.

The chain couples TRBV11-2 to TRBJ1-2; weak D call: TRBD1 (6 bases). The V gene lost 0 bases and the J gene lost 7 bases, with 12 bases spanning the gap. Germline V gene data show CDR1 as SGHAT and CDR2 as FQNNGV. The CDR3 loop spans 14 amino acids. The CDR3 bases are TGTGCCAGCAGCTTAGATCTGGGGGCAGGTGGCTACACCTTC. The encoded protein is CASSLDLGAGGYTF.

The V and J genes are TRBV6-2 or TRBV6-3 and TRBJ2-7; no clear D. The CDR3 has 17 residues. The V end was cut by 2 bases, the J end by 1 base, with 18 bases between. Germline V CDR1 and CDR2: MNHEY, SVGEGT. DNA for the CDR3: TGTGCCAGCAGTTACGGGTCAGCGCGGCAAAGGTCCTACGAGCAGTACTTC. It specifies CASSYGSARQRSYEQYF.

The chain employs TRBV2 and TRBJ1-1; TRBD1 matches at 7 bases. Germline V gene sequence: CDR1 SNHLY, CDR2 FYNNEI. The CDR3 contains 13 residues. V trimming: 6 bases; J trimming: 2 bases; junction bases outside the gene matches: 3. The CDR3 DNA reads TGTGCCAGCAGCGGGGACAGTAACACTGAAGCTTTCTTT. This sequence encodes CASSGDSNTEAFF. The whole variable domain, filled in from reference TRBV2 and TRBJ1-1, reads EPEVTQTPSHQVTQMGQEVILRCVPISNHLYFYWYRQILGQKVEFLVSFYNNEISEKSEIFDDQFSVERPDGSNFTLKIRSTKLEDSAMYFCASSGDSNTEAFFGQGTRLTVV.